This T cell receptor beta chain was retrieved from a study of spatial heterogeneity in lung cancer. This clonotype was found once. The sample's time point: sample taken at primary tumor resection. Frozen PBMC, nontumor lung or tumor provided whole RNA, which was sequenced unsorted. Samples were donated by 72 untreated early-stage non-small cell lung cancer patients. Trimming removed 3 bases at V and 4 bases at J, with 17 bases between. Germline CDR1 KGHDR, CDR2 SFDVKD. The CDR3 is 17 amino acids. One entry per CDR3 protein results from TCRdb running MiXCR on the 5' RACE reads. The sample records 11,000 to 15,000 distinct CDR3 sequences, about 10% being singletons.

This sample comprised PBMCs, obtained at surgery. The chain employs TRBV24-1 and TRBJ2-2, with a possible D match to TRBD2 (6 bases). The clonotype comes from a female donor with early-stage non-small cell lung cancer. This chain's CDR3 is CATSDKGGKRGTGELFF. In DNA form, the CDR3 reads TGTGCCACCAGTGATAAGGGCGGGAAAAGAGGCACCGGGGAGCTGTTTTTT.